This is a list of T cell receptor beta chains from one sample in a study of metastatic and nonmetastatic thyroid tumors. Via MiXCR, TCRdb re-called the PCR reads. The sample has over 25,000 clones; around 17% are singletons. The sequenced sample was blood. The origin of the receptors is a female donor with papillary thyroid cancer or a benign thyroid nodule (not recorded which). Some clones in this sample may be carry-over from other donors' samples. CDR3s include the opening cysteine and the closing phenylalanine or tryptophan. Fields, in order: V gene, clone size, J gene, D gene, CDR3 protein, CDR3 DNA. D genes are given only for firm matches. Expanded clones get a size class; other rows say once, few or many, or leave the size out.

V gene: TRBV28
clone size: many
J gene: TRBJ2-7
D gene: .
CDR3 protein: CASSPHDGSYEQYF
CDR3 DNA: TGTGCCAGCAGTCCGCACGACGGATCCTACGAGCAGTACTTC

V gene: TRBV20-1
clone size: .
J gene: TRBJ2-3
D gene: TRBD1
CDR3 protein: CSARLGQVLFTDTQYF
CDR3 DNA: TGCAGTGCTCGACTCGGACAGGTATTGTTCACAGATACGCAGTATTTT

V gene: TRBV5-1
clone size: many
J gene: TRBJ2-1
D gene: TRBD2
CDR3 protein: CASSPGLAGYNEQFF
CDR3 DNA: TGCGCCAGCAGCCCGGGACTAGCGGGATACAATGAGCAGTTCTTC

V gene: TRBV5-4
clone size: many
J gene: TRBJ1-5
D gene: .
CDR3 protein: CASRRQNVCQPQHF
CDR3 DNA: TGTGCCAGCAGACGACAGAATGTGTGTCAGCCCCAGCATTTT

V gene: TRBV30
clone size: many
J gene: TRBJ2-2
D gene: .
CDR3 protein: CAWSSWAGNGELFF
CDR3 DNA: TGTGCCTGGAGTTCTTGGGCAGGGAACGGGGAGCTGTTTTTT

V gene: TRBV7-8
clone size: many
J gene: TRBJ2-7
D gene: .
CDR3 protein: CASSGPRFGGTYEQYF
CDR3 DNA: TGTGCCAGCAGCGGCCCCAGGTTCGGCGGAACCTACGAGCAGTACTTC

V gene: TRBV29-1
clone size: many
J gene: TRBJ1-2
D gene: .
CDR3 protein: CSVYQNYGYTF
CDR3 DNA: TGCAGCGTTTACCAGAACTATGGCTACACCTTC

V gene: TRBV28
clone size: many
J gene: TRBJ1-1
D gene: .
CDR3 protein: CASSSRPRPNTEAFF
CDR3 DNA: TGTGCCAGCAGTTCCAGACCGCGCCCGAACACTGAAGCTTTCTTT

V gene: TRBV19
clone size: medium-sized
J gene: TRBJ2-7
D gene: .
CDR3 protein: CARPGPLRSYEQYF
CDR3 DNA: TGTGCCAGGCCGGGACCCCTACGGTCCTACGAGCAGTACTTC

V gene: TRBV6-5
clone size: .
J gene: TRBJ2-7
D gene: .
CDR3 protein: CASSYRRGGLYEQYF
CDR3 DNA: TGTGCCAGCAGTTACAGAAGGGGCGGACTATACGAGCAGTACTTC

V gene: TRBV29-1
clone size: many
J gene: TRBJ2-3
D gene: TRBD2
CDR3 protein: CSVEALAGEGTDTQYF
CDR3 DNA: TGCAGCGTTGAAGCACTAGCGGGAGAGGGCACAGATACGCAGTATTTT

V gene: TRBV6-1
clone size: medium-sized
J gene: TRBJ2-1
D gene: TRBD2
CDR3 protein: CASSGTSGREQFF
CDR3 DNA: TGTGCCAGCAGCGGGACTAGCGGGAGAGAGCAGTTCTTC

V gene: TRBV4-2
clone size: many
J gene: TRBJ2-1
D gene: .
CDR3 protein: CASSQASSSYNEQFF
CDR3 DNA: TGTGCCAGCAGCCAAGCCTCGAGCTCCTACAATGAGCAGTTCTTC

V gene: TRBV5-6
clone size: many
J gene: TRBJ2-7
D gene: .
CDR3 protein: CASSPLGYEQYF
CDR3 DNA: TGTGCCAGCAGCCCGCTAGGGTACGAGCAGTACTTC

V gene: TRBV11-2
clone size: .
J gene: TRBJ2-3
D gene: TRBD1
CDR3 protein: CASSRQGGQETQYF
CDR3 DNA: TGTGCCAGCAGCAGACAGGGTGGGCAAGAGACCCAGTATTTT

V gene: TRBV10-3
clone size: many
J gene: TRBJ2-1
D gene: TRBD2
CDR3 protein: CAISVASGGVGEQFF
CDR3 DNA: TGTGCCATCAGTGTCGCTAGCGGGGGAGTAGGCGAGCAGTTCTTC

V gene: TRBV7-3
clone size: large
J gene: TRBJ2-1
D gene: .
CDR3 protein: CASSLRADAYNEQFF
CDR3 DNA: TGTGCCAGCAGCTTAAGGGCAGACGCCTACAATGAGCAGTTCTTC

V gene: TRBV20-1
clone size: medium-sized
J gene: TRBJ2-1
D gene: .
CDR3 protein: CSARRPNNEQFF
CDR3 DNA: TGCAGTGCTAGACGCCCGAACAATGAGCAGTTCTTC

V gene: TRBV5-1
clone size: many
J gene: TRBJ2-1
D gene: TRBD2
CDR3 protein: CASSLVGRAGSEQFF
CDR3 DNA: TGCGCCAGCAGCTTGGTCGGGAGGGCCGGCTCCGAGCAGTTCTTC

V gene: TRBV7-8
clone size: many
J gene: TRBJ2-7
D gene: .
CDR3 protein: CASSLVQGSSYEQYF
CDR3 DNA: TGTGCCAGCAGCTTAGTGCAGGGCAGCTCCTACGAGCAGTACTTC

V gene: TRBV11-1
clone size: many
J gene: TRBJ2-1
D gene: TRBD2
CDR3 protein: CASSLVSGLAGRNEQFF
CDR3 DNA: TGTGCCAGCAGCTTAGTTAGCGGACTAGCGGGAAGGAATGAGCAGTTCTTC

V gene: TRBV19
clone size: many
J gene: TRBJ1-1
D gene: TRBD1
CDR3 protein: CASSKQGRDTEAFF
CDR3 DNA: TGTGCCAGTAGCAAACAGGGGCGGGACACTGAAGCTTTCTTT

V gene: TRBV9
clone size: many
J gene: TRBJ2-5
D gene: .
CDR3 protein: CASSVGQGRQETQYF
CDR3 DNA: TGTGCCAGCAGCGTAGGGCAGGGGAGGCAAGAGACCCAGTACTTC

V gene: TRBV9
clone size: many
J gene: TRBJ2-1
D gene: .
CDR3 protein: CASSVLTDNEQFF
CDR3 DNA: TGTGCCAGCAGCGTATTGACAGACAATGAGCAGTTCTTC

V gene: TRBV5-1
clone size: many
J gene: TRBJ2-3
D gene: .
CDR3 protein: CASSQGGTDTQYF
CDR3 DNA: TGCGCCAGCAGTCAGGGGGGTACAGATACGCAGTATTTT

V gene: TRBV28
clone size: few
J gene: TRBJ1-5
D gene: .
CDR3 protein: CASRHKRDRNYQPQHF
CDR3 DNA: TGTGCCAGCAGACACAAGAGAGACAGAAATTATCAGCCCCAGCATTTT

V gene: TRBV11-2
clone size: .
J gene: TRBJ2-7
D gene: TRBD1
CDR3 protein: CASSPRDRGNEQYF
CDR3 DNA: TGTGCCAGCAGCCCTCGGGACAGGGGTAACGAGCAGTACTTC

V gene: TRBV25-1
clone size: few
J gene: TRBJ2-2
D gene: TRBD2
CDR3 protein: CVSTSGSADTGELLF
CDR3 DNA: TGTGTCAGCACTAGCGGGAGTGCGGACACCGGGGAGCTGCTTTTT

V gene: TRBV20-1
clone size: many
J gene: TRBJ2-5
D gene: .
CDR3 protein: CSAGNSMGFQETQYF
CDR3 DNA: TGCAGTGCTGGGAATTCTATGGGATTTCAAGAGACCCAGTACTTC

V gene: TRBV18
clone size: .
J gene: TRBJ1-2
D gene: TRBD1
CDR3 protein: CASSLGGTGCNTF
CDR3 DNA: TGTGCCAGCTCACTTGGTGGGACAGGGTGTAACACCTTC

V gene: TRBV2
clone size: many
J gene: TRBJ2-7
D gene: .
CDR3 protein: CASSGGTSRYEQYF
CDR3 DNA: TGTGCCAGCAGTGGGGGGACATCCCGTTACGAGCAGTACTTC

V gene: TRBV2
clone size: few
J gene: TRBJ2-7
D gene: .
CDR3 protein: CASKPSGPNYEQYF
CDR3 DNA: TGTGCCAGCAAACCCAGCGGGCCCAACTACGAGCAGTACTTC

V gene: TRBV12-5
clone size: many
J gene: TRBJ2-1
D gene: TRBD1
CDR3 protein: CASGPGTGVRNEQFF
CDR3 DNA: TGTGCTAGTGGCCCCGGGACAGGGGTTAGGAATGAGCAGTTCTTC

V gene: TRBV6-2/TRBV6-3
clone size: few
J gene: TRBJ2-3
D gene: TRBD2
CDR3 protein: CASIYSVLAVDTQYF
CDR3 DNA: TGTGCCAGCATTTACTCGGTCCTAGCGGTAGATACGCAGTATTTT

V gene: TRBV6-1
clone size: medium-sized
J gene: TRBJ1-5
D gene: TRBD1
CDR3 protein: CASSGPWTGAQPQHF
CDR3 DNA: TGTGCCAGCAGTGGCCCGTGGACAGGGGCCCAGCCCCAGCATTTT

V gene: TRBV27
clone size: many
J gene: TRBJ2-3
D gene: TRBD2
CDR3 protein: CASRHLAGVADTQYF
CDR3 DNA: TGTGCCAGCAGGCACCTAGCGGGAGTGGCAGATACGCAGTATTTT

V gene: TRBV6-1
clone size: many
J gene: TRBJ2-6
D gene: .
CDR3 protein: CASLTGANVLTF
CDR3 DNA: TGTGCCAGCCTAACTGGGGCCAACGTCCTGACTTTC

V gene: TRBV7-9
clone size: many
J gene: TRBJ2-5
D gene: .
CDR3 protein: CASSETSWETQYF
CDR3 DNA: TGTGCCAGCAGCGAAACTAGTTGGGAGACCCAGTACTTC

V gene: TRBV7-8
clone size: many
J gene: TRBJ1-3
D gene: .
CDR3 protein: CASRRAHSGNTIYF
CDR3 DNA: TGTGCCAGCAGACGGGCCCACTCTGGAAACACCATATATTTT

V gene: TRBV5-1
clone size: many
J gene: TRBJ2-4
D gene: TRBD2
CDR3 protein: CASSLGLAGAKNIQYF
CDR3 DNA: TGCGCCAGCAGTTTAGGACTAGCGGGAGCCAAAAACATTCAGTACTTC

V gene: TRBV20-1
clone size: .
J gene: TRBJ1-6
D gene: TRBD1
CDR3 protein: CSASRDRGNSPLHF
CDR3 DNA: TGCAGTGCTAGTCGGGACAGGGGCAATTCACCCCTCCACTTT

V gene: TRBV6-1
clone size: few
J gene: TRBJ1-1
D gene: .
CDR3 protein: CASSPAGQSNTEAFF
CDR3 DNA: TGTGCCAGCAGTCCTGCCGGACAGAGTAACACTGAAGCTTTCTTT

V gene: TRBV15
clone size: many
J gene: TRBJ2-5
D gene: TRBD2
CDR3 protein: CATSRDLLAGELETQYF
CDR3 DNA: TGTGCCACCAGCAGAGATTTGTTAGCGGGAGAGTTAGAGACCCAGTACTTC

V gene: TRBV4-1
clone size: many
J gene: TRBJ1-4
D gene: .
CDR3 protein: CASSQHRVANEKLFF
CDR3 DNA: TGCGCCAGCAGCCAACACAGGGTAGCTAATGAAAAACTGTTTTTT

V gene: TRBV2
clone size: many
J gene: TRBJ2-5
D gene: TRBD2
CDR3 protein: CASSALANQETQYF
CDR3 DNA: TGTGCCAGCAGTGCACTAGCGAATCAAGAGACCCAGTACTTC

V gene: TRBV20-1
clone size: .
J gene: TRBJ2-1
D gene: TRBD2
CDR3 protein: CSARQGAGDYNEQFF
CDR3 DNA: TGCAGTGCTAGACAGGGAGCGGGAGATTACAATGAGCAGTTCTTC